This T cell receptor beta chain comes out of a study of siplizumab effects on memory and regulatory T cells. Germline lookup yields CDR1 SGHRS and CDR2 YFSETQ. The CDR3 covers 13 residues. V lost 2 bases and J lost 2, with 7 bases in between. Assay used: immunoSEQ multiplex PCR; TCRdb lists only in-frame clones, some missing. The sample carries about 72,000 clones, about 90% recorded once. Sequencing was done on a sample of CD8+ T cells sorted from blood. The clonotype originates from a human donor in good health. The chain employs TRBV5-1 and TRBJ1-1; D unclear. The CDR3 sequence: CASSLWVNTEAFF. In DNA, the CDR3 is TGCGCCAGCAGCTTATGGGTTAACACTGAAGCTTTCTTT.